This T cell receptor beta chain was profiled in a study of control samples from healthy donors and cancer patients. The CDR3 has 15 amino acids. Germline loops: CDR1 MNHEY, CDR2 SVGAGI. Trimming cost V 0 bases and J 1 base, with 9 bases left between them. Sequenced by immunoSEQ multiplex PCR; TCRdb stores in-frame clones only, minus some. The sample has about 160,000 clones, roughly 90% seen once; the top ten hold approximately 12%. The receptor comes from a man aged 25 to 40 in good health. Sequencing input: blood. This chain uses TRBV6-5 with TRBJ2-5; D is unresolved. The CDR3: CASSYSQATQETQYF. The CDR3 nucleotides read TGTGCCAGCAGTTACTCCCAGGCGACCCAAGAGACCCAGTACTTC.